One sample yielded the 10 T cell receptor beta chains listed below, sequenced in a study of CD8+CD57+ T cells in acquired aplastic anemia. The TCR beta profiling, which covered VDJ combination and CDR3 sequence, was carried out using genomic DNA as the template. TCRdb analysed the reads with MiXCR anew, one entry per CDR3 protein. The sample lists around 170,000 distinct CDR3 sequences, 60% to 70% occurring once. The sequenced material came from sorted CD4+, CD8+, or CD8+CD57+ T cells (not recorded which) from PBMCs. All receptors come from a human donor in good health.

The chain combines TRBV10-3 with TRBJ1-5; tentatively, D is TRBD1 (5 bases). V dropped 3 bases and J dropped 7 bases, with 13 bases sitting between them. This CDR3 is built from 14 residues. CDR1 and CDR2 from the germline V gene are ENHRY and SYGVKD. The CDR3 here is CAISDVGVDQPQHF. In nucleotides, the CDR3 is TGTGCCATCAGTGACGTAGGGGTGGACCAGCCCCAGCATTTT.

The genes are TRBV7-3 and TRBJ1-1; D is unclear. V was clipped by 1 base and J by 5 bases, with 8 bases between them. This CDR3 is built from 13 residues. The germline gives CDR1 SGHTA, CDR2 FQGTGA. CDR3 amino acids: CASSLIRQTEAFF. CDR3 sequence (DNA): TGTGCCAGCAGCTTAATCAGGCAGACTGAAGCTTTCTTT.

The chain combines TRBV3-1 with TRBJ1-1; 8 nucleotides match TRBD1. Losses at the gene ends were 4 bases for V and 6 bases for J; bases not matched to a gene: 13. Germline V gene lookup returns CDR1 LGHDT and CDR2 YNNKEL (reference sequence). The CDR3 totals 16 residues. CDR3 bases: TGTGCCAGCAGCCTAGACACAGGGGGACCTCCCGCTGAAGCTTTCTTT. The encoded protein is CASSLDTGGPPAEAFF.

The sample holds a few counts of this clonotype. The CDR3 region has the DNA TGTGCCAGCAGCTCAATAGCGGGAACAACCTACAATGAGCAGTTCTTC. It yields the protein CASSSIAGTTYNEQFF. The chain recombines TRBV7-3 with TRBJ2-1; the match to TRBD2 covers 8 bases. Germline lookup yields CDR1 SGHTA and CDR2 FQGTGA. V was clipped by 4 bases and J by 2 bases; unmatched bases: 7. CDR3 length: 16 amino acids.

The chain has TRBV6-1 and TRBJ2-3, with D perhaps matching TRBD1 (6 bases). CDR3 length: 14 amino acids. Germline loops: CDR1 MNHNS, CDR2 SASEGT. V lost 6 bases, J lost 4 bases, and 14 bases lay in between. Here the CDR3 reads CASRTPAGADTQYF. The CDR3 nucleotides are TGTGCCAGCAGGACCCCGGCAGGGGCAGATACGCAGTATTTT.

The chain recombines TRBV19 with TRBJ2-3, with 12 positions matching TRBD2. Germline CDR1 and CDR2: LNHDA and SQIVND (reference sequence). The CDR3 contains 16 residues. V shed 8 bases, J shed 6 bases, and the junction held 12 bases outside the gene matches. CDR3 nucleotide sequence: TGTGCCAGTCGCGGACTAGCGGGGCCTCTCGACGATACGCAGTATTTT. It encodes CASRGLAGPLDDTQYF.

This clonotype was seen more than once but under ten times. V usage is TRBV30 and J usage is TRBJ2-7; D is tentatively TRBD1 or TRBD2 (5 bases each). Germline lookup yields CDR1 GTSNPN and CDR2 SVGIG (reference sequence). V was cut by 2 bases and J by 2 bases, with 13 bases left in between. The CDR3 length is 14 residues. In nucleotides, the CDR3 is TGTGCCTGGAGTCATGGGACCGGTACCTACGAGCAGTACTTC. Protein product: CAWSHGTGTYEQYF.

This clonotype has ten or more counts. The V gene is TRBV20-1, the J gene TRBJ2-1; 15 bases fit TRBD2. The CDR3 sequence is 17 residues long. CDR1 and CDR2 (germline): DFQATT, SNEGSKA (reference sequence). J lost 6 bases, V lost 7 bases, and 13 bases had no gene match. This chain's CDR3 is CSGGLAGGFWPSNEQFF. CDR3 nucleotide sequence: TGCAGTGGAGGACTAGCGGGAGGGTTTTGGCCTAGCAATGAGCAGTTCTTC.

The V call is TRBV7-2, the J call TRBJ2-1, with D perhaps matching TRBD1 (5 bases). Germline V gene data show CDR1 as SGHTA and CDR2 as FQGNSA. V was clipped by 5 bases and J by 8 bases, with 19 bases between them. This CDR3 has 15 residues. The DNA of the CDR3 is TGTGCCAGCAGCCTTACCCCGGGCAGGGCGTATGAGCAGTTCTTC. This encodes CASSLTPGRAYEQFF. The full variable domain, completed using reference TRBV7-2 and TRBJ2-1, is GAGVSQSPSNKVTEKGKDVELRCDPISGHTALYWYRQSLGQGLEFLIYFQGNSAPDKSGLPSDRFSAERTGGSVSTLTIQRTQQEDSAVYLCASSLTPGRAYEQFFGPGTRLTVL.

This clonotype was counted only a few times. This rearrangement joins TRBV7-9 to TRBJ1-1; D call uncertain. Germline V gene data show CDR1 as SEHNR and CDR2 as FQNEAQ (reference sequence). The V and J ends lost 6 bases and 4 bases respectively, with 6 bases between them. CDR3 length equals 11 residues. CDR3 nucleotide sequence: TGTGCCAGCAGGTCTGTCACTGAAGCTTTCTTT. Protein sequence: CASRSVTEAFF.